This section outlines one T cell receptor beta chain sequence together with its context. In the authors' methods: Estimation of nucleated cell counts was performed using reference gene primer amplification. Sequencing used immunoSEQ multiplex PCR; TCRdb keeps in-frame clones, though not all of them. The V and J calls and clone size come from that table; D and trimming were worked out from the DNA. This sample yields 70,000 to 80,000 clones, of which roughly 80% are seen a single time; around 12% belongs to the top ten. The data stem from a study of blood T cell repertoires in COVID-19. The overall study: Specimens from acute and convalescent COVID-19 originated in the United States, Italy and Spain. The cDNA or gDNA used as material had been derived from T cells, B-cell-depleted T cells, or PBMCs.

The length of the CDR3 is 16 residues. In germline, CDR1 is SGHDN, CDR2 FVKESK. With V trimmed by 4 bases and J by 4 bases, 13 bases remained unmatched. This clonotype originated in a human donor in a cohort sampled during active COVID-19. This chain links TRBV14 with TRBJ2-7; 7 bases map to TRBD1. Sequences were obtained from peripheral blood. Here the CDR3 reads CASSLRETGWEYEQYF. The CDR3 DNA reads TGTGCCAGCAGCCTCCGAGAGACAGGGTGGGAGTACGAGCAGTACTTC.